One and the same sample provided the 13 T cell receptor beta chains below, sequenced in a study of OX40 agonist ivuxolimab in advanced cancers. Only in-frame clones appear in the TCRdb table, and some are missing; sequencing was by immunoSEQ multiplex PCR. The sample has fewer than 25,000 clones; 85% are singletons. The specimen was CD4+ or CD8+ T cells sorted from blood, collected in a trial of the OX40 agonist ivuxolimab. All receptors come from an adult with an advanced solid tumor such as melanoma, head and neck, liver or kidney cancer.

This clone has only one observation. V and J are TRBV19 and TRBJ2-5, with a tentative D call TRBD2 (6 bases). Between the trimmed V and J ends, which lost 1 base and 9 bases, there was a span of 9 bases. The germline CDR1 and CDR2 sequences are LNHDA and SQIVND (reference sequence). This CDR3 has 12 amino acids. CDR3 in DNA: TGTGCCAGTAGTATAGCCGGGGAGGCCCAGTACTTC. This codes for CASSIAGEAQYF.

The V and J genes are TRBV7-9 and TRBJ1-1, with a tentative D call TRBD1 (5 bases). The ends were cut back, 5 bases at V and 4 bases at J, with 11 bases in the middle. CDR3 length: 13 amino acids. Per the germline V gene, CDR1 is SEHNR and CDR2 is FQNEAQ (reference sequence). CDR3 sequence reads: CASSAQGSTEAFF. The CDR3 DNA follows: TGTGCCAGCAGCGCTCAGGGTAGCACTGAAGCTTTCTTT.

The chain uses TRBV19 and TRBJ2-7, with TRBD2 as a possible D gene (6 bases). Trimming cost V 6 bases and J 5 bases, with 14 bases left between them. This CDR3 contains 13 residues. Germline assignment: CDR1 LNHDA and CDR2 SQIVND (reference sequence). This CDR3 is CASRGLRGDEQYF. The CDR3 DNA reads TGTGCCAGTAGGGGACTCCGGGGTGACGAGCAGTACTTC. The whole variable domain, filled in from reference TRBV19 and TRBJ2-7, reads DGGITQSPKYLFRKEGQNVTLSCEQNLNHDAMYWYRQDPGQGLRLIYYSQIVNDFQKGDIAEGYSVSREKKESFPLTVTSAQKNPTAFYLCASRGLRGDEQYFGPGTRLTVT.

V usage is TRBV5-4 and J usage is TRBJ2-7; D perhaps matches TRBD2 (5 bases). CDR3 size: 13 residues. The germline V gene has CDR1 SGHNT and CDR2 YYREEE (reference sequence). V shed 0 bases and J shed 5 bases, with 9 bases lying between them. The DNA for the CDR3 is TGTGCCAGCAGCTTGGGCCGGCGGGACGAGCAGTACTTC. It translates to CASSLGRRDEQYF.

This sequence joins TRBV7-2 and TRBJ2-1; TRBD1 is a possible D gene (7 bases). The ends were cut back, 4 bases at V and 12 bases at J, with 16 bases in the middle. Germline V lookup: CDR1 SGHTA, CDR2 FQGNSA. The CDR3 extends over 13 amino acids. For the CDR3, the DNA is TGTGCCAGCAGCTCCCAGGGGGGAGTAGGGCAGTTCTTC. It specifies CASSSQGGVGQFF.

Only one count was recorded for this clone. V gene TRBV4-2 combines with J gene TRBJ2-3, with 8 bases fitting TRBD2. After removal of 1 base from V and 1 base from J, the junction contained 10 bases not matched to a gene. Per germline, CDR1 LGHNA and CDR2 YNFKEQ. The length of the CDR3 is 18 residues. CDR3 loop: CASSQVAGSGPRTDTQYF. The CDR3 DNA sequence: TGTGCCAGCAGCCAAGTAGCGGGGAGTGGCCCCCGCACAGATACGCAGTATTTT.

The chain has TRBV2 and TRBJ1-2, with D maybe TRBD1 (5 bases). Trimming removed 5 bases from V and 4 bases from J, with 14 bases in between. CDR3 length: 14 amino acids. Germline V gene sequence: CDR1 SNHLY, CDR2 FYNNEI. CDR3 DNA sequence: TGTGCCAGCAGTCCGACGGGGGATTTCTATGGCTACACCTTC. The encoded protein is CASSPTGDFYGYTF. The variable domain in full, with the rest retrieved from reference TRBV2 and TRBJ1-2, is EPEVTQTPSHQVTQMGQEVILRCVPISNHLYFYWYRQILGQKVEFLVSFYNNEISEKSEIFDDQFSVERPDGSNFTLKIRSTKLEDSAMYFCASSPTGDFYGYTFGSGTRLTVV.

This clone was seen only once. J is TRBJ2-1 and V is TRBV5-5, with 7 bases that match TRBD1. The CDR3 is made up of 16 amino acids. The V segment lost 4 bases and the J segment 3 bases; nucleotides outside the gene matches: 10. Germline-derived CDR1 and CDR2 are SGHKS and YYEKEE (reference sequence). In DNA, the CDR3 is TGTGCCAGCAGCCAAAACCCTGACAGGGTCTACAATGAGCAGTTCTTC. Its protein product is CASSQNPDRVYNEQFF. Together with reference TRBV5-5 and TRBJ2-1, the CDR3 gives the full variable domain: DAGVTQSPTHLIKTRGQQVTLRCSPISGHKSVSWYQQVLGQGPQFIFQYYEKEERGRGNFPDRFSARQFPNYSSELNVNALLLGDSALYLCASSQNPDRVYNEQFFGPGTRLTVL.

This clone is a singleton in its sample. The chain couples TRBV7-2 to TRBJ2-3; 7 positions agree with TRBD2. Germline-derived CDR1 and CDR2 are SGHTA and FQGNSA. Losses at the gene ends were 1 base for V and 0 bases for J; bases not matched to a gene: 7. This CDR3 has 17 amino acids. The CDR3 sequence is CASSLGRGGLSTDTQYF. CDR3 nucleotide sequence: TGTGCCAGCAGCTTAGGGCGGGGAGGGCTAAGCACAGATACGCAGTATTTT.

The chain employs TRBV10-1 and TRBJ2-1, with D unresolved. The ends were cut back, 2 bases at V and 0 bases at J, with 11 bases in the middle. CDR1 and CDR2 (germline): WNHNN, SYGVQD (reference sequence). The CDR3 contains 16 residues. The DNA for the CDR3 is TGCGCCAGCAGTGAGGGGTTTGGAAGCTCCTACAATGAGCAGTTCTTC. Amino acid sequence: CASSEGFGSSYNEQFF.

This chain's CDR3 is CAWSGQDAYEQYF. The CDR3 DNA sequence: TGTGCCTGGAGTGGACAGGACGCCTACGAGCAGTACTTC. The gene calls are TRBV30 and TRBJ2-7; D is perhaps TRBD1 (6 bases). V shed 1 base and J shed 2 bases, with 9 bases lying between them. The CDR3 totals 13 residues. Germline lookup yields CDR1 GTSNPN and CDR2 SVGIG (reference sequence).

This chain joins TRBV9 and TRBJ2-3, with D hard to call. With 2 bases removed from V and 6 bases from J, the gap between germline ends came to 7 bases. The germline CDR1 and CDR2 sequences are SGDLS and YYNGEE. The CDR3 runs 12 residues. CDR3 sequence reads: CASSVTSDTQYF. The CDR3 bases are TGTGCCAGCAGCGTTACCTCGGATACGCAGTATTTT.

The gene calls are TRBV5-6 and TRBJ2-1; TRBD2 matches at 12 bases. CDR3 length: 16 amino acids. V trimming: 3 bases; J trimming: 6 bases; junction bases outside the gene matches: 7. CDR1 and CDR2 (germline): SGHDT, YYEEEE. Written as DNA, the CDR3 is TGTGCCAGCAGCTCTCCGGGACTAGCGGGCCCCAATGAGCAGTTCTTC. Translated: CASSSPGLAGPNEQFF.